This T cell receptor beta chain was found in a study of vaccination and CD4 T cells after COVID-19. Sequencing of DNA taken from cultured CD4+ T cells relied on the Oncomine TCR Beta short-read assay. TCRdb reanalysed the PCR reads using MiXCR and keeps one entry per CDR3 protein. This table has approximately 9,700 distinct CDR3 sequences, roughly 76% appearing once. Treatment: roughly 10-day PBMC culture with coronavirus spike peptide pools or control peptides (ViraFEST assay). To note about this clonotype: Its antigen is undetermined.

J gave up 5 bases and V 3 bases, and 7 bases lay outside the gene matches. CDR3 size: 14 residues. Germline CDR1 GTSNPN, CDR2 SVGIG (reference sequence). This sequence joins TRBV30 and TRBJ1-1, with 9 bases fitting TRBD1. Sequencing used CD4+ T cells from blood, cultured in vitro. This receptor was obtained from a human donor who had recovered from COVID-19. The CDR3 nucleotides are TGTGCCTGGAGGGCGGACAGGGGAGGAACTGAAGCTTTCTTT. Amino acid sequence: CAWRADRGGTEAFF. The full variable domain, its missing parts supplied by reference TRBV30 and TRBJ1-1, is SQTIHQWPATLVQPVGSPLSLECTVEGTSNPNLYWYRQAAGRGLQLLFYSVGIGQISSEVPQNLSASRPQDRQFILSSKKLLLSDSGFYLCAWRADRGGTEAFFGQGTRLTVV.